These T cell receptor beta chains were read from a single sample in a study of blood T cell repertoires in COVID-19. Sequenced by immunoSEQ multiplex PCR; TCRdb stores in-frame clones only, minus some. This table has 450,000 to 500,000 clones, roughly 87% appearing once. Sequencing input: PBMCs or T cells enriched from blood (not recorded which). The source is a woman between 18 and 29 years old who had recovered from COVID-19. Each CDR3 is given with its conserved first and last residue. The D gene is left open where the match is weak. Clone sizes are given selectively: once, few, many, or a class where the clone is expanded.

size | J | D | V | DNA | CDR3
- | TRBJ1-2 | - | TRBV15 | TGTGCCACCAGCAGATCTGGAGCTACCTATTATGGCTACACCTTC | CATSRSGATYYGYTF
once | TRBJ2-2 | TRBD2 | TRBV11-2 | TGTGCCAGCAGCCCGGGACTAGCGGGGGGGCCGGGCGGGGAGCTGTTTTTT | CASSPGLAGGPGGELFF
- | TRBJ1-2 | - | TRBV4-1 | TGCGCCAGCAGCCAAGATGGGGCAGGGGACTACGGCTACACCTTC | CASSQDGAGDYGYTF
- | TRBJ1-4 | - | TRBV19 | TGTGCCAGTAGTATGGGACTATCCGGGGACGGTGAAAAACTGTTTTTT | CASSMGLSGDGEKLFF
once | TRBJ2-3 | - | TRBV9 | TGTGCCAGCAGCCCCCGGACGCCGGAGGGGTCCACAGATACGCAGTATTTT | CASSPRTPEGSTDTQYF
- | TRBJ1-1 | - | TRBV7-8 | TGTGCCAGCAGCTCTCCTGTACGGGCTGAAGCTTTCTTT | CASSSPVRAEAFF
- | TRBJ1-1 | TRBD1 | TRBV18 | TGTGCCAGCTCAGTGACAGGGAAAGGGGACACTGAAGCTTTCTTT | CASSVTGKGDTEAFF
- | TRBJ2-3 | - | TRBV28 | TGTGCCAGCAGTTCACCCCTTCTGACTCATACGCAGTATTTT | CASSSPLLTHTQYF
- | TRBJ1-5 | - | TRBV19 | TGTGCCAGTAGTATCGGGAGGGGTGCCCCGGATCAGCCCCAGCATTTT | CASSIGRGAPDQPQHF
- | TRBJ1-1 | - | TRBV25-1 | TGTGCCAGCAGGCCAAAAGGACAGATGAACACTGAAGCTTTCTTT | CASRPKGQMNTEAFF
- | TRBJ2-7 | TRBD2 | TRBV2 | TGTGCCAGCAAGGGACTAGCGGCTTACGAGCAGTACTTC | CASKGLAAYEQYF
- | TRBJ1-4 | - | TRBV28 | TGTGCCAGCAGTTTAGCGGGGGCAACTAATGAAAAACTGTTTTTT | CASSLAGATNEKLFF
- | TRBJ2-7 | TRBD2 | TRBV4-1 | TGCGCCAGCAGCCACTCTAGCGGGGGGTCGTACGAGCAGTACTTC | CASSHSSGGSYEQYF
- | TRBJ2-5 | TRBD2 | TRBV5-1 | TGCGCCAGCAGCTTGGAGGGACTACCGCAAGAGACCCAGTACTTC | CASSLEGLPQETQYF
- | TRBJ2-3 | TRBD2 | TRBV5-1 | TGCGCCAGCAGCTTGGAGAGCGGGGGGCGGGGAGATACGCAGTATTTT | CASSLESGGRGDTQYF
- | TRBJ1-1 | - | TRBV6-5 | TGTGCCAGCAGTTTCGATCGACAGAGTGAAGCTTTCTTT | CASSFDRQSEAFF
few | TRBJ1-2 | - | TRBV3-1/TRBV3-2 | TGTGCCAGCAGCCTGAGAACCGACGGGAACTATGGCTACACCTTC | CASSLRTDGNYGYTF
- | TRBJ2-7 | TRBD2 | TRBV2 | TGTGCCAGCAGTGTAGGACTAGCGGTCTACGAGCAGTACTTC | CASSVGLAVYEQYF
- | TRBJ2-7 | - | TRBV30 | TGTGCCTGGAGTGTATGGGGCAGTGCCTACGAGCAGTACTTC | CAWSVWGSAYEQYF
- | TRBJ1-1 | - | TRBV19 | TGTGCCACCTTGGGGGCGAGGGACACTGAAGCTTTCTTT | CATLGARDTEAFF
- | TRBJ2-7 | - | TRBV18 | TGTGCCAGCTCACCCGGGGGCTACGAGCAGTACTTC | CASSPGGYEQYF